Shown below are 20 T cell receptor beta chains from a single sample sequenced in a study of identical twins. TCRdb processed the 5' RACE reads anew with MiXCR; each CDR3 protein has one entry. This table holds approximately 1.8 million distinct CDR3 sequences, around 33% found once. The specimen sequenced was cord blood. All receptors come from a newborn girl in good health.

The rearrangement joins TRBV20-1 to TRBJ1-1; tentatively, D is TRBD1 (6 bases). This CDR3 is built from 14 residues. Germline lookup yields CDR1 DFQATT and CDR2 SNEGSKA (reference sequence). The CDR3 DNA is TGCAGCCCGATGGGACACCCCTGGGACACTGAAGCTTTCTTT. Protein: CSPMGHPWDTEAFF.

V is TRBV21-1 and J is TRBJ2-5. TRBV21-1 is a pseudogene. The CDR3 contains 13 residues. The CDR3 bases are TGTGCCAGCAGCAAAGAGTGCGGAGAGACCCAGTACTTC. Translating gives CASSKECGETQYF.

This clonotype was seen only a few times. DNA for the CDR3: TGTGCTAGTGGTTTGGCCGTAGCCTACGAGCAGTACTTC. Translating gives CASGLAVAYEQYF. The chain joins TRBV12-5 to TRBJ2-7; no clear D gene. CDR1 is LGHNT and CDR2 is FRNRAP in the germline V gene. The CDR3 totals 13 residues. V was clipped by 1 base and J by 2 bases, with 6 bases between them.

This clonotype was picked up many times. The chain joins TRBV28 to TRBJ2-3; 11 nucleotides line up with TRBD1. This CDR3 is 12 amino acids long. Per the germline V gene, CDR1 is MDHEN and CDR2 is SYDVKM. The ends lost 8 bases at V and 7 bases at J; junction bases unmatched: 2. The CDR3 protein is CASRDRGNTQYF. The CDR3 DNA is TGTGCCAGCCGGGACAGGGGGAATACGCAGTATTTT.

The J gene is TRBJ2-6, the V gene TRBV7-9; no firm D call. This CDR3 region has 10 residues. CDR1 SEHNR and CDR2 FQNEAQ come from the germline V gene (reference sequence). V gave up 3 bases and J gave up 9 bases, with 0 bases separating them. The CDR3 DNA is TGTGCCAGCAGCTTCAACGTCCTGACTTTC. It specifies CASSFNVLTF. Supplemented by reference TRBV7-9 and TRBJ2-6, the full variable domain reads DTGVSQNPRHKITKRGQNVTFRCDPISEHNRLYWYRQTLGQGPEFLTYFQNEAQLEKSRLLSDRFSAERPKGSFSTLEIQRTEQGDSAMYLCASSFNVLTFGAGSRLTVL.

This clonotype was observed a handful of times. The rearrangement uses TRBV3-1 and TRBJ2-7, with 11 nucleotides matching TRBD2. Per germline, CDR1 LGHDT and CDR2 YNNKEL (reference sequence). V dropped 0 bases and J dropped 3; count of bases not matched to a gene: 13. The CDR3 runs 19 residues. CDR3 sequence reads: CASSQESLLAGGTNYEQYF. In DNA, the CDR3 is TGTGCCAGCAGCCAAGAATCGCTGCTAGCGGGAGGAACTAACTACGAGCAGTACTTC.

This clonotype was found a few times. J is TRBJ2-1 and V is TRBV5-1; TRBD2 aligns across 13 bases. The germline gives CDR1 SGHRS, CDR2 YFSETQ. This CDR3 spans 17 amino acids. Losses at the gene ends were 0 bases for V and 4 bases for J; bases not matched to a gene: 4. Written as DNA, the CDR3 is TGCGCCAGCAGCTTGGCGGGACTAGCGGGAATGTACAATGAGCAGTTCTTC. This gives the protein CASSLAGLAGMYNEQFF.

The V call is TRBV5-1, the J call TRBJ2-5; D might be TRBD1 (5 bases). With 0 bases removed from V and 11 bases from J, the gap between germline ends came to 8 bases. CDR1 and CDR2 from the germline V gene are SGHRS and YFSETQ. The CDR3 is 11 amino acids. The CDR3 coding sequence is TGCGCCAGCAGCTTGGACAGACAGCAGTACTTC. Translated, it gives CASSLDRQQYF.

The chain couples TRBV15 to TRBJ2-7, with 13 bases that match TRBD2. The CDR3 spans 16 residues. The germline gives CDR1 LNHNV, CDR2 YYDKDF (reference sequence). J lost 5 bases, V lost 3 bases, and 7 bases had no gene match. As DNA, the CDR3 is TGTGCCACCAGCAGGGAACTAGCGGGGGGGCGCCACGAGCAGTACTTC. Translated, it gives CATSRELAGGRHEQYF.

This clonotype was counted only a few times. V gene TRBV20-1 combines with J gene TRBJ2-1; 9 bases fit TRBD2. Germline V gene data show CDR1 as DFQATT and CDR2 as SNEGSKA (reference sequence). V lost 3 bases to trimming and J lost 12 bases; unmatched junction nucleotides: 15. The CDR3 runs 15 residues. CDR3 bases: TGCAGTGCTAGTCGGCTAGCGGGATATGTAAAGGGGCAGTTCTTC. This gives the protein CSASRLAGYVKGQFF.

The chain has TRBV28 and TRBJ2-6, with 13 bases identical to TRBD2. The germline gives CDR1 MDHEN, CDR2 SYDVKM. The CDR3 consists of 16 residues. V trimming: 6 bases; J trimming: 1 base; junction bases outside the gene matches: 0. Here the CDR3 DNA reads TGTGCCAGCAGGGGACTAGCGGGATCTGGGGCCAACGTCCTGACTTTC. Amino acids: CASRGLAGSGANVLTF.

The chain employs TRBV6-6 and TRBJ2-5, with TRBD2 identical over 10 bases. The CDR3 loop spans 12 amino acids. The germline CDR1 and CDR2 sequences are MNHNY and SVGAGI (reference sequence). J was trimmed by 11 bases and V by 2 bases; bases with no gene match: 2. CDR3 residues: CASSYISGRQYF. The CDR3 DNA follows: TGTGCCAGCAGTTACATTAGCGGGAGGCAGTACTTC.

The chain joins TRBV20-1 to TRBJ2-3, with 10 bases lining up with TRBD2. This CDR3 spans 17 amino acids. Germline values: CDR1 DFQATT, CDR2 SNEGSKA (reference sequence). Unmatched junction bases numbered 8, after V lost 2 bases and J lost 0 bases. The CDR3: CSARRTSGTFSTDTQYF. Here the CDR3 DNA reads TGCAGTGCTAGACGGACTAGCGGCACCTTTAGCACAGATACGCAGTATTTT.

V usage is TRBV21-1 and J usage is TRBJ2-3; the table's D gene call, TRBD1, was not cross checked with the DNA. TRBV21-1 counts as a pseudogene. The CDR3 has 16 amino acids. The CDR3 loop reads CASSKTGGQSTDTQYF. Here the CDR3 DNA reads TGTGCCAGCAGCAAAACGGGGGGGCAGAGCACAGATACGCAGTATTTT.

With respect to this clonotype: A read error may explain this, as a much larger clone is one base away. As DNA, the CDR3 is TGTGCCGGCAGTTTGACAGGGGTTCAAGAGACCCAGTACTTC. Protein: CAGSLTGVQETQYF. This chain uses TRBV6-6 with TRBJ2-5, with 8 nucleotides matching TRBD1. Per the germline V gene, CDR1 is MNHNY and CDR2 is SVGAGI (reference sequence). The CDR3 runs to 14 residues.

This clonotype was detected once. This chain links TRBV20-1 with TRBJ2-1; TRBD2 matches at 8 bases. Per germline, CDR1 DFQATT and CDR2 SNEGSKA (reference sequence). This CDR3 region has 14 residues. The trim removed 6 bases at V and 2 bases at J, leaving 6 bases unmatched. DNA for the CDR3: TGCAGTGCCCCCCGGGGGGGCCCCTACAATGAGCAGTTCTTC. Translation: CSAPRGGPYNEQFF.

Points on this clonotype: A much more abundant neighbour one base away suggests this may be a read error. V usage is TRBV12-3 or TRBV12-4 and J usage is TRBJ2-1, with D perhaps matching TRBD2 (6 bases). The CDR3 has 14 amino acids. V was cut by 5 bases and J by 8 bases, with 16 bases left in between. The CDR3 sequence is CASSDSEAGYEQFF. The CDR3 nucleotides are TGTGCCAGCAGTGATTCCGAGGCGGGGTATGAGCAGTTCTTC.

The chain carries TRBV7-8 and TRBJ1-4; D is possibly TRBD1 (6 bases). Between the trimmed V and J ends, which lost 3 bases and 3 bases, there was a span of 14 bases. This CDR3 contains 16 residues. The germline gives CDR1 SGHVS, CDR2 FQNEAQ. This CDR3 reads CASSFNPRQANEKLFF. The DNA for the CDR3 is TGTGCCAGCAGCTTTAATCCCCGACAGGCTAATGAAAAACTGTTTTTT.

This clonotype turned up a few times. The J gene is TRBJ2-5, the V gene TRBV5-1, with D perhaps matching TRBD2 (6 bases). Germline lookup yields CDR1 SGHRS and CDR2 YFSETQ. V dropped 2 bases and J dropped 2 bases, with 13 bases sitting between them. The CDR3 totals 15 residues. CDR3 loop: CASSFQGGIQETQYF. CDR3 DNA sequence: TGCGCCAGCAGCTTTCAGGGAGGTATACAAGAGACCCAGTACTTC.

Note on this clonotype: Being one base from a much bigger clone, this may be a read error. This rearrangement joins TRBV27 to TRBJ2-5; 9 bases map to TRBD1. This CDR3 is 14 amino acids long. Germline-derived CDR1 and CDR2 are MNHEY and SMNVEV (reference sequence). V was clipped by 5 bases and J by 11 bases; unmatched bases: 12. The CDR3 bases are TGTGCCAGCAGTGAAAGGACAGGGGCGTACGGGCAGTACTTC. It is translated as CASSERTGAYGQYF.